The 18 T cell receptor beta chains presented below share a single source sample, sequenced in a study of T cells in Graves' hyperthyroidism and ophthalmopathy. From RNA transcripts, TCR beta CDR3 regions were amplified. When the TCR CDR3 underwent first-round RT-PCR, the HTBI primer set was used. TCRdb reprocessed the multiplex PCR reads via MiXCR and lists one record per CDR3 protein. This sample has approximately 630,000 distinct CDR3 sequences; around 15% occur once, and the top ten carry 3.5% to 4%. The source material was blood. These receptors were taken from a woman aged 25 to 39 with Graves' hyperthyroidism.

This clonotype was picked up a small number of times. J is TRBJ2-6 and V is TRBV28; TRBD2 matches 8 bases. In germline, CDR1 is MDHEN, CDR2 SYDVKM. This CDR3 is 18 amino acids long. The J segment lost 2 bases and the V segment lost 3 bases, leaving 9 bases of the junction unmatched. The CDR3 spells CASSFRTSFVAGANVLTF. The CDR3, as DNA: TGTGCCAGCAGTTTCAGGACTAGCTTCGTTGCTGGGGCCAACGTCCTGACTTTC. The full variable domain, in which reference TRBV28 and TRBJ2-6 provide the parts outside the CDR3, is DVKVTQSSRYLVKRTGEKVFLECVQDMDHENMFWYRQDPGLGLRLIYFSYDVKMKEKGDIPEGYSVSREKKERFSLILESASTNQTSMYLCASSFRTSFVAGANVLTFGAGSRLTVL.

This clonotype was recorded many times. The chain uses TRBV20-1 and TRBJ1-1, with D possibly being TRBD1 (6 bases). The CDR3 runs 14 residues. Trimming cost V 5 bases and J 1 base, with 14 bases left between them. The V gene's germline CDR1 is DFQATT and CDR2 SNEGSKA (reference sequence). As DNA, the CDR3 is TGCAGTGCTCGCATTCAGGGGCAGAACACTGAAGCTTTCTTT. Its protein is CSARIQGQNTEAFF.

There are a few counts of this clonotype. The rearrangement joins TRBV5-1 to TRBJ2-5; D is unresolved. Trimming took 2 bases from V and 2 from J, leaving 4 bases between them. There are 12 residues in the CDR3. Germline V gives CDR1 SGHRS, CDR2 YFSETQ. CDR3 in amino acids: CASSFPQETQYF. CDR3 sequence (DNA): TGCGCCAGCAGCTTCCCGCAAGAGACCCAGTACTTC.

At least ten counts were recorded for this clonotype. The chain recombines TRBV20-1 with TRBJ2-7; 7 nucleotides align to TRBD2. J was trimmed by 1 base and V by 3 bases; bases with no gene match: 0. The CDR3 runs to 12 residues. Germline CDR1 is DFQATT and CDR2 is SNEGSKA (reference sequence). In nucleotides, the CDR3 is TGCAGTGCTAGCGGGAGGTCCTACGAGCAGTACTTC. This gives the protein CSASGRSYEQYF.

Ten or more counts support this clonotype. V and J are TRBV11-2 and TRBJ2-1; D perhaps matches TRBD2 (6 bases). V was trimmed by 5 bases and J by 3 bases, leaving 14 bases between them. CDR3 length: 15 amino acids. From germline, CDR1 is SGHAT and CDR2 FQNNGV. CDR3 loop: CASSLTGANYNEQFF. The CDR3 bases are TGTGCCAGCAGCCTGACGGGAGCGAACTACAATGAGCAGTTCTTC.

This clonotype came up a few times. The chain couples TRBV3-1 to TRBJ2-4; 8 bases map to TRBD2. Per germline, CDR1 LGHDT and CDR2 YNNKEL (reference sequence). With 1 base clipped from V and 9 bases from J, the junction kept 5 bases outside the gene matches. The CDR3 has 14 residues. For the CDR3, the DNA is TGTGCCAGCAGCCAAGGGACGGGGGGGAGCATTCAGTACTTC. It codes for CASSQGTGGSIQYF.

This clonotype was found a few times. This sequence joins TRBV19 and TRBJ1-5, with 9 nucleotides matching TRBD1. The ends lost 6 bases at V and 7 bases at J; junction bases unmatched: 10. The CDR3 has 15 residues. Germline CDR1 LNHDA, CDR2 SQIVND (reference sequence). The CDR3 region is CASRPGTGHYQPQHF. The DNA for the CDR3 is TGTGCCAGTAGACCCGGGACAGGGCATTACCAGCCCCAGCATTTT.

The chain uses TRBV18 and TRBJ1-2; no reliable D call. The germline V and J ends were trimmed by 2 bases and 6 bases, with 16 bases remaining between them. Germline V gene sequence: CDR1 KGHSH, CDR2 LQKENI. This CDR3 is built from 15 residues. In nucleotides, the CDR3 is TGTGCCAGCTCACCAGCGGTTAGGTCCGAGAATGGCTACACCTTC. Encoded protein: CASSPAVRSENGYTF.

The rearrangement uses TRBV6-2 or TRBV6-3 and TRBJ1-6; D is possibly TRBD1 (6 bases). The CDR3 loop spans 16 amino acids. CDR1 is MNHEY, CDR2 SVGEGT, per germline. V was shortened by 5 bases and J by 9 bases, with 20 bases between the two germline ends. CDR3 region: CASSRQEPFRGSPLHF. The CDR3 nucleotides read TGTGCCAGCAGTCGACAGGAACCCTTTAGAGGTTCACCCCTCCACTTT.

This clonotype has at least ten counts. The gene calls are TRBV7-3 and TRBJ2-5; 11 bases map to TRBD1. The CDR3 is made up of 14 amino acids. After removal of 5 bases from V and 5 bases from J, the junction contained 4 bases not matched to a gene. Germline CDR1 SGHTA, CDR2 FQGTGA. CDR3 bases: TGTGCCAGCAGCCCCGGGACAGGGGGGGAGACCCAGTACTTC. Translation gives CASSPGTGGETQYF.

This clonotype was seen repeatedly, ten times or more. The V call is TRBV30, the J call TRBJ2-5; 7 nucleotides line up with TRBD1. With 3 bases clipped from V and 4 bases from J, the junction kept 2 bases outside the gene matches. The CDR3 extends over 12 amino acids. Germline loops: CDR1 GTSNPN, CDR2 SVGIG (reference sequence). The CDR3 DNA is TGTGCCTGGAGAAGGACAGGAGAGACCCAGTACTTC. It specifies CAWRRTGETQYF. Supplemented by reference TRBV30 and TRBJ2-5, the full variable domain reads SQTIHQWPATLVQPVGSPLSLECTVEGTSNPNLYWYRQAAGRGLQLLFYSVGIGQISSEVPQNLSASRPQDRQFILSSKKLLLSDSGFYLCAWRRTGETQYFGPGTRLLVL.

This clonotype was seen once. A read error is possible here, since a much larger clone lies one base away. The rearrangement uses TRBV7-2 and TRBJ2-3; D not certain. V dropped 3 bases and J dropped 4 bases, with 17 bases sitting between them. From germline, CDR1 is SGHTA and CDR2 FQGNSA. The CDR3 has 16 residues. The CDR3 here is CASSFVFGFSSDTQYF. Written as DNA, the CDR3 is TGTGCCAGCAGCTTTGTCTTCGGTTTTTCGTCAGATACGCAGTATTTT.

The J gene is TRBJ2-1, the V gene TRBV30; D gene uncertain. CDR1 and CDR2 (germline): GTSNPN, SVGIG (reference sequence). The V end lost 2 bases, the J end lost 5 bases, and 10 bases lay between the germline ends. This CDR3 region has 13 residues. CDR3 protein: CAWSLGNDNEQFF. CDR3 DNA sequence: TGTGCCTGGAGTTTGGGAAATGACAATGAGCAGTTCTTC. The whole variable domain, remainder taken from reference TRBV30 and TRBJ2-1, is SQTIHQWPATLVQPVGSPLSLECTVEGTSNPNLYWYRQAAGRGLQLLFYSVGIGQISSEVPQNLSASRPQDRQFILSSKKLLLSDSGFYLCAWSLGNDNEQFFGPGTRLTVL.

This clonotype came up many times. V and J are TRBV6-6 and TRBJ2-5; 10 nucleotides agree with TRBD2. Germline V gives CDR1 MNHNY, CDR2 SVGAGI (reference sequence). This CDR3 region has 17 residues. J lost 7 bases, V lost 2 bases, and 13 bases had no gene match. The CDR3 bases are TGTGCCAGCAGTTACAATGGACTAGCGGCCCTTCAGGGGACCCAGTACTTC. This codes for CASSYNGLAALQGTQYF.

This clonotype was counted many times. The rearrangement links TRBV15 to TRBJ1-4; 7 positions agree with TRBD1. The J segment lost 6 bases and the V segment lost 3 bases, leaving 4 bases of the junction unmatched. There are 14 residues in the CDR3. CDR1 and CDR2 (germline): LNHNV, YYDKDF (reference sequence). CDR3 sequence (DNA): TGTGCCACCAGCAGTAGACAGGGCTATGAAAAACTGTTTTTT. This encodes CATSSRQGYEKLFF.

This clonotype has at least ten counts. In nucleotides, the CDR3 is TGCAGTGCTAGATTTAGCGGGTTCAATGAGCAGTTCTTC. Translating it yields CSARFSGFNEQFF. J is TRBJ2-1 and V is TRBV20-1, with 7 bases matching TRBD2. This CDR3 comprises 13 residues. Germline V gene lookup returns CDR1 DFQATT and CDR2 SNEGSKA (reference sequence). The trim removed 2 bases at V and 6 bases at J, leaving 4 bases unmatched.

Comment on this clonotype: The junction differs from germline at one of its ends, possibly a read error. In nucleotides, the CDR3 is TGTGCCAGCAGCTTAGTTTTAGGCGGCGGGGGAACCGGGGAGCTGCTTTTT. Amino acids: CASSLVLGGGGTGELLF. The chain links TRBV7-9 to TRBJ2-2, with TRBD2 matching over 7 bases. The CDR3 is made up of 17 amino acids. From germline, CDR1 is SEHNR and CDR2 FQNEAQ (reference sequence).

This clonotype was recorded at least ten times. V gene TRBV11-2 combines with J gene TRBJ2-3, with 7 bases aligning to TRBD1. This CDR3 is 17 amino acids long. The germline V gene has CDR1 SGHAT and CDR2 FQNNGV. V shed 0 bases, J shed 10 bases, and the junction held 16 bases outside the gene matches. CDR3 amino acids: CASSLEGQLKGYQAQYF. In DNA, the CDR3 is TGTGCCAGCAGCTTAGAGGGACAGCTAAAAGGTTACCAGGCGCAGTATTTT.